Below, one T cell receptor (beta chain) is given with its context. The antigen remains unidentified. This CDR3 comprises 17 residues. Germline V gene lookup returns CDR1 SNHLY and CDR2 FYNNEI. V was clipped by 6 bases and J by 0 bases; unmatched bases: 1. This entry comes from a study of beta chain features in type 1 diabetes. Whole-study context: Sorted cells examined across all samples numbered more than 100 million.

The authors reverse transcribed all of the isolated RNA, so sequencing captured expressed TCRB transcripts. Clones were read by immunoSEQ multiplex PCR, and TCRdb kept only the in-frame ones, dropping some. The data contain roughly 50,000 clones, under 55% of them seen just once; the ten biggest clones take up roughly 1.5%. Broader study findings: Within the patient group, naive, central memory and Treg TCRB repertoires appeared more similar to each other than within healthy donors. Over-representation of high TCR-expressing cells was a possible consequence of cDNA sequencing. Type 1 diabetes patients had moderately but significantly shorter TCRB CDR3s in all four CD4+ subsets.

The J gene is TRBJ2-2, the V gene TRBV2; TRBD2 matches at 16 bases. The sequenced material came from Tregs from blood. The receptor comes from a man under 40 with type 1 diabetes. This CDR3 reads CASRGLAGGPNTGELFF. Here the CDR3 DNA reads TGTGCCAGCAGGGGACTAGCGGGAGGGCCGAACACCGGGGAGCTGTTTTTT.